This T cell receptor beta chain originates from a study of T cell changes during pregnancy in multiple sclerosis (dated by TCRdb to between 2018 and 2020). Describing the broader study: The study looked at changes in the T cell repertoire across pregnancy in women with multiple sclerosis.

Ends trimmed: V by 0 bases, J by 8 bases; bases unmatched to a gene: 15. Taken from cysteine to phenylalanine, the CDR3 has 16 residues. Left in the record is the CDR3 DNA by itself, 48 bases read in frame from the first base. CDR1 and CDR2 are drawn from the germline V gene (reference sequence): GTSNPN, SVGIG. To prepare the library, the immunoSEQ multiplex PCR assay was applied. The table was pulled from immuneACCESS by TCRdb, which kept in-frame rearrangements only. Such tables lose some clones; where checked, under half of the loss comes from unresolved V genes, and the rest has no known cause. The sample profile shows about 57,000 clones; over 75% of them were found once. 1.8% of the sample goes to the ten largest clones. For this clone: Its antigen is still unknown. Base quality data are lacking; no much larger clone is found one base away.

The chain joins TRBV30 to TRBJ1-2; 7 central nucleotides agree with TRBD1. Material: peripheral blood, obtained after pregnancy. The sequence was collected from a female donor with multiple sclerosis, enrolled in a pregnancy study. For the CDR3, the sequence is CAWSVPEGRGSRGYTF. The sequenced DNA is TGTGCCTGGAGTGTACCCGAGGGCAGGGGGTCGCGGGGCTACACCTTC.